This T cell receptor (beta chain) was recovered during a study of CD8 T cells in Susac syndrome. This CDR3 contains 16 residues. The germline gives CDR1 SGDLS, CDR2 YYNGEE. The V gene lost 3 bases and the J gene lost 5 bases, with 15 bases spanning the gap. Random-hexamer reverse transcription was applied to roughly 0.45 to 1 ug RNA. TCRdb processed the immunoSEQ multiplex PCR reads anew with MiXCR; each CDR3 protein has one entry. The sample gives 150,000 or so distinct CDR3 sequences, over 90% of which show up once; more than 0.11% is in the top ten. The chain recombines TRBV9 with TRBJ1-6; possible D gene TRBD1, 6 bases. The specimen was CD4+ T cells from PBMCs. The sequence came from a human donor with Susac syndrome. CDR3 loop: CASSGTTGQNNSPLHF. The CDR3 nucleotides are TGTGCCAGCAGCGGTACGACGGGACAAAATAATTCACCCCTCCACTTT.